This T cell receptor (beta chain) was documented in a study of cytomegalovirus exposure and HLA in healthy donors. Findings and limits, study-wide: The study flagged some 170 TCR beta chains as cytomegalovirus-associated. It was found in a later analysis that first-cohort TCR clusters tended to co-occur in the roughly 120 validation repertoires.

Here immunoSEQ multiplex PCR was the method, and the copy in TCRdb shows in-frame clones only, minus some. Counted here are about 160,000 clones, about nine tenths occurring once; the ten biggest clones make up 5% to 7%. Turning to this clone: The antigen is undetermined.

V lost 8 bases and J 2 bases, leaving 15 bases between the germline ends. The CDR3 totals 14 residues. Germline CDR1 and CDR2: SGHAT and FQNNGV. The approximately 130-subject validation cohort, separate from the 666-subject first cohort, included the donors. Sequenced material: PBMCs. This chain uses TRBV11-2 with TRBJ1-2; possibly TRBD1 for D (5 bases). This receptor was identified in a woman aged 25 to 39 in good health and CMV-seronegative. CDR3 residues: CASHSGDPNYGYTF. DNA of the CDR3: TGTGCCAGCCATTCTGGGGACCCGAACTATGGCTACACCTTC.